This T cell receptor (beta chain) was obtained from a study of regulatory T cells in long-lasting Graves disease. In this sample, this clonotype turned up many times. V lost 5 bases to trimming and J lost 1 base, with 11 bases between them. The length of the CDR3 is 15 residues. The germline CDR1 and CDR2 sequences are SEHNR and FQNEAQ (reference sequence). TCR beta libraries were built with iRepertoire HTBI primers and Arm-PCR of CDR3 regions. TCRdb reprocessed the multiplex PCR reads with MiXCR, giving one entry per CDR3 protein. The top ten hold around 10% of the sample, which has some 490,000 distinct CDR3 sequences, 12% seen once. Documented time point: newly diagnosed GD, antithyroid drugs for less than 3 months. PBMCs provided the RNA from which the TCR library was made. Tubes containing EDTA received nine milliliters of drawn peripheral blood. The same sample was also studied in work on T cells in Graves' hyperthyroidism and ophthalmopathy. That source notes: If no ophthalmopathy progression occurred within 18 months, Graves' hyperthyroidism was stable.

Sequenced here: peripheral blood mononuclear cells (PBMCs), sampled at new diagnosis, from a patient treated with antithyroid drugs. The receptor comes from a woman in her 30s with Graves disease. The chain joins TRBV7-9 to TRBJ2-2; D ambiguous. The CDR3 sequence: CASSPWDQNTGELFF. The CDR3 bases are TGTGCCAGCAGCCCCTGGGATCAGAACACCGGGGAGCTGTTTTTT.